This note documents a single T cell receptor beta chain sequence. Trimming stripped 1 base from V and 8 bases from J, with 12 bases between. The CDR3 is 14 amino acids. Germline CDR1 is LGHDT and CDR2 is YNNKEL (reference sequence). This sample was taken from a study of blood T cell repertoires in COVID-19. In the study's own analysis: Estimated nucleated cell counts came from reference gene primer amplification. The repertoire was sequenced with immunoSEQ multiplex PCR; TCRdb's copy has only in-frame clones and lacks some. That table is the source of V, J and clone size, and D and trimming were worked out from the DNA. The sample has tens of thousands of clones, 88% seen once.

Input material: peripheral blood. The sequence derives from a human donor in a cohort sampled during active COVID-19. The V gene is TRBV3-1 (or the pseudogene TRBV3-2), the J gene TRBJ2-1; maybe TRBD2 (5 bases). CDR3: CASSQVASFDEQFF. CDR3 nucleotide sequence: TGTGCCAGCAGCCAAGTCGCTAGCTTCGATGAGCAGTTCTTC.